This paragraph covers one TCR beta chain sequence. This sample was taken from a study of blood T cell repertoires in COVID-19. Each exposed participant met a COVID-19 case in the 2 weeks preceding study entry. V was trimmed by 6 bases and J by 8 bases, leaving 17 bases between them. The CDR3 consists of 15 residues. CDR1 LNHDA and CDR2 SQIVND come from the germline V gene (reference sequence). Here immunoSEQ multiplex PCR was the method, and the copy in TCRdb shows in-frame clones only, minus some. The table lists about 220,000 clones, around 87% of them singletons. The clonotype comes from a man in his thirties or forties who had been exposed to COVID-19. This chain links TRBV19 with TRBJ1-6; a possible D gene is TRBD1 (5 bases). Sequencing was carried out using PBMCs or T cells enriched from blood (not recorded which). The CDR3 DNA reads TGTGCCAGTAGGGTAACCGCGTCGGGGGATTCACCCCTCCACTTT. It yields the protein CASRVTASGDSPLHF. Together with reference TRBV19 and TRBJ1-6, the CDR3 gives the full variable domain: DGGITQSPKYLFRKEGQNVTLSCEQNLNHDAMYWYRQDPGQGLRLIYYSQIVNDFQKGDIAEGYSVSREKKESFPLTVTSAQKNPTAFYLCASRVTASGDSPLHFGNGTRLTVT.